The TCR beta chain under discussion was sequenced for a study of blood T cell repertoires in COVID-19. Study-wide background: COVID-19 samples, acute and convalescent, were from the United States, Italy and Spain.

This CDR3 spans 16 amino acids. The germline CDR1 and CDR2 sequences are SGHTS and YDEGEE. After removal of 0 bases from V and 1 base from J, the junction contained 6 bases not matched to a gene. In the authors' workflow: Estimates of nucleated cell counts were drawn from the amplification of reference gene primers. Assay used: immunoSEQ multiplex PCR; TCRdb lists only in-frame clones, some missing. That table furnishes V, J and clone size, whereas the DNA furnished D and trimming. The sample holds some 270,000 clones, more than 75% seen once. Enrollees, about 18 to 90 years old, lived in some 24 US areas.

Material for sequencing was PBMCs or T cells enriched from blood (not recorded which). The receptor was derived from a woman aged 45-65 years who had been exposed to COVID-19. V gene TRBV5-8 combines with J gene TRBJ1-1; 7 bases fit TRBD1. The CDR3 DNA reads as TGTGCCAGCAGCTTGGCAGGGGGTATGGGGAACACTGAAGCTTTCTTT. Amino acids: CASSLAGGMGNTEAFF.